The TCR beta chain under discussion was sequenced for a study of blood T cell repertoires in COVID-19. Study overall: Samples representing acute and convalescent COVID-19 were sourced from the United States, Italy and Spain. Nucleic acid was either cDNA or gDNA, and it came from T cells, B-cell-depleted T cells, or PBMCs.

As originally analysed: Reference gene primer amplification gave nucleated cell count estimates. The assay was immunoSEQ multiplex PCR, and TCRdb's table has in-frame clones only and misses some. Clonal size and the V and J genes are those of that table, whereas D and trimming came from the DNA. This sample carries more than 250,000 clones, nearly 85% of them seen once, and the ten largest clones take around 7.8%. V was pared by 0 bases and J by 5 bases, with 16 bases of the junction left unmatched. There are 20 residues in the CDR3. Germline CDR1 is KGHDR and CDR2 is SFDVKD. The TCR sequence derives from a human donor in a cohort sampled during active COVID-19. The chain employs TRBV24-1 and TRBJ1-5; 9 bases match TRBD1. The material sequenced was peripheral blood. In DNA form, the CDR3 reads TGTGCCACCAGTGATTTGCTTTGGGACAGGGTGATCTCTTTTGATCAGCCCCAGCATTTT. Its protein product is CATSDLLWDRVISFDQPQHF.